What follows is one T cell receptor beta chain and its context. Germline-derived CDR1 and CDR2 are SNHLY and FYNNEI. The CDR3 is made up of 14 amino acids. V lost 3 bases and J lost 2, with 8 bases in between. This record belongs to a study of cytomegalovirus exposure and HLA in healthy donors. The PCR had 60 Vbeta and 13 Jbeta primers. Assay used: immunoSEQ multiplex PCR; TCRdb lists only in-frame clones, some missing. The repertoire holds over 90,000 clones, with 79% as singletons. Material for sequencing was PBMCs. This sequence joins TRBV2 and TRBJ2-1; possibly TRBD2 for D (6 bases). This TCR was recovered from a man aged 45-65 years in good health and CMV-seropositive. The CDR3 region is CASSERLAYNEQFF. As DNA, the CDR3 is TGTGCCAGCAGTGAGAGACTAGCCTACAATGAGCAGTTCTTC. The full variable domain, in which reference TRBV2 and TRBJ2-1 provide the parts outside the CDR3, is EPEVTQTPSHQVTQMGQEVILRCVPISNHLYFYWYRQILGQKVEFLVSFYNNEISEKSEIFDDQFSVERPDGSNFTLKIRSTKLEDSAMYFCASSERLAYNEQFFGPGTRLTVL.